This T cell receptor (beta chain) stems from a study of regulatory T cells in long-lasting Graves disease. The time point denotes: newly diagnosed GD, antithyroid drugs for less than 3 months. The TCR library was made from RNA that had been extracted from PBMCs in TRIzol. Building of the TCR beta libraries involved iRepertoire HTBI primers and Arm-PCR of CDR3 regions. MiXCR, applied by TCRdb to the multiplex PCR reads, yields one record per CDR3 protein. The sample lists 400,000 to 500,000 distinct CDR3 sequences, 11% to 15% occurring once. The same data also contributed to another study, on T cells in Graves' hyperthyroidism and ophthalmopathy.

The source is a woman between 50 and 59 years old with Graves disease. This sample comprised peripheral blood mononuclear cells (PBMCs), obtained at new diagnosis, from a patient treated with antithyroid drugs.

This CDR3 is CATSGTLGTSGNNEQFF. CDR3 DNA sequence: TGTGCCACCAGCGGAACCTTGGGGACTAGCGGGAACAATGAGCAGTTCTTC. The V gene is TRBV24-1, the J gene TRBJ2-1; the match to TRBD2 covers 13 bases. The CDR3 extends over 17 amino acids. CDR1 KGHDR and CDR2 SFDVKD come from the germline V gene. V lost 7 bases to trimming and J lost 5 bases; unmatched junction nucleotides: 10.